A selection of T cell receptor beta chains follows, all from one sample in a study of human T cells and chemical hapten exposure. From the RACE reads, TCRdb called clonotypes with MiXCR, one entry per CDR3 protein. In the table there are 300,000 to 350,000 distinct CDR3 sequences, around 7% of which are singletons. This material consisted of whole blood, taken in connection with sensitization to the hapten diphenylcyclopropenone (DPC). These receptors originate from a woman aged 18 to 35 with alopecia areata. Some clones in this sample may be carry-over from other donors' samples. CDR3s leave out the opening cysteine and the closing phenylalanine or tryptophan.

v_call | cdr3_aa
TRBV12-3/TRBV12-4 | ASSRGRGRNEQF
TRBV3-1 | ASSHWDSTYEQY
TRBV7-8 | ASRVSPRPVVSPLH
TRBV18 | ASSPFGGDLNTEAF
TRBV2 | ASSSQGLGTEAF
TRBV10-3 | AIATGNPDTQY
TRBV20-1 | SARDPGGTTEAF
TRBV20-1 | SARRGQGVSSYNSPLH
TRBV6-4 | ASSESGASVDTQY
TRBV4-2 | ASSQMEMGIEKLF
TRBV24-1 | ATSLGRNNQPQH
TRBV7-6 | ASSEADDQETQY
TRBV13 | ASSTGGAGSYEQY
TRBV20-1 | SALAPGLASYTQY